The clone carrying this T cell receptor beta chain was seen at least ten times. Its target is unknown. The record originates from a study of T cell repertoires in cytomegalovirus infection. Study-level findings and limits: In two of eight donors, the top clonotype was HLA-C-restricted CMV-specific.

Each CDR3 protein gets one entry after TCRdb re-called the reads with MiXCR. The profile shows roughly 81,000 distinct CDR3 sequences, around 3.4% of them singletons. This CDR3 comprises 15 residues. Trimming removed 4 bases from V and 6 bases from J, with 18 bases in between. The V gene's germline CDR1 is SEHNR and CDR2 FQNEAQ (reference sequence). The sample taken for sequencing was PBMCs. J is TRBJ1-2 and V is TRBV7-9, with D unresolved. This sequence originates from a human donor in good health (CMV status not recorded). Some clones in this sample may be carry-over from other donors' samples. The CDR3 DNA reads TGTGCCAGCAGCTCCCGGCCCAGCCACCCAGATGGCTACACCTTC. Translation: CASSSRPSHPDGYTF.